One sample yielded the 15 T cell receptor beta chains listed below, sequenced in a study of T cell clonality in common variable immunodeficiency. Study-level points and caveats: Common variable immunodeficiency TCR beta sequences reportedly had fewer deletions and N-nucleotide insertions.

TCRdb's table, derived via immunoSEQ multiplex PCR, lists solely in-frame clones and lacks some. The repertoire consists of about 20,000 clones, none detected only once. For these TCRs, the target antigens are not known. The sequenced sample consisted of peripheral blood mononuclear cells. The origin of the receptors is a human donor with common variable immunodeficiency.

This clone was observed a handful of times. The CDR3 extends 3 residues past the end of the read, so its final part is completed from the germline J gene. The chain joins TRBV6-2 or TRBV6-3 to TRBJ2-7, with D perhaps matching TRBD2 (6 bases). CDR1 and CDR2 from the germline V gene are MNHEY and SVGEGT. The CDR3 has 15 residues. Between the trimmed V and J ends, which lost 2 bases and 3 bases, there was a span of 14 bases. The CDR3 loop reads CASSYRGVPFYEQYF. CDR3 DNA, as far as it was read: TGTGCCAGCAGTTACCGCGGGGTCCCCTTCTACGAG.

This clone was recorded at least ten times. Read coverage stops 3 residues before the CDR3 terminus; the germline J gene supplies the remainder. The chain has TRBV29-1 and TRBJ2-1; a possible D gene is TRBD2 (7 bases). The CDR3 is made up of 16 amino acids. V lost 0 bases, J lost 7 bases, and 19 bases lay in between. The germline gives CDR1 SQVTM, CDR2 ANQGSEA. CDR3 DNA (partial): TGCAGCGTTGAAGATCGCCGGGGGGCGAATACGAATGAG. Its translation is CSVEDRRGANTNE. The CDR3 in its entirety is CSVEDRRGANTNEQFF.

This clone is termed medium-sized. Read data end 3 residues before the CDR3 end; the end is taken from the germline J gene. This chain connects TRBV4-1 to TRBJ2-5; 9 positions match TRBD1. Germline CDR1 is MGHRA and CDR2 is YSYEKL. Germline trimming cut 5 bases from V and 0 bases from J; bases unmatched to any gene: 7. The CDR3 consists of 16 residues. CDR3 sequence reads: CASSSAGQGHQETQYF. The part of the CDR3 DNA that was read is TGCGCCAGCAGCTCGGCAGGACAGGGGCACCAAGAGACC.

Note on this clone: From the germline J gene comes the end of the CDR3, since the read stops 3 residues before it. V gene TRBV19 combines with J gene TRBJ1-2; a possible D gene is TRBD1 (6 bases). The germline V gene encodes CDR1 LNHDA and CDR2 SQIVND (reference sequence). This CDR3 has 14 residues. The sequenced CDR3 bases are TGTGCCAGTAGTATAGATCGAGGACAGTTCGGC. Translated: CASSIDRGQFG. In full, the CDR3 is CASSIDRGQFGYTF.

In regard to this clone: The CDR3 end falls 3 residues outside the read, so it is completed with the germline J gene. This chain uses TRBV6-2 or TRBV6-3 with TRBJ1-2; 12 bases match TRBD1. Looked up from germline, CDR1 is MNHEY and CDR2 is SVGEGT. J lost 7 bases, V lost 0 bases, and 3 bases had no gene match. The CDR3 consists of 15 residues. The CDR3 is CASSYSGTGGIGYTF. Partial CDR3 DNA: TGTGCCAGCAGTTACTCCGGGACAGGGGGCATTGGC.

Turning to this clone: The read ends 3 residues early relative to the CDR3; the germline J gene fills the gap. V and J are TRBV6-2 or TRBV6-3 and TRBJ1-5; TRBD1 might be the D (5 bases). Germline V gives CDR1 MNHEY, CDR2 SVGEGT. Trimming left V 6 bases short and J 6 bases short, with 18 bases between. The CDR3 loop spans 15 amino acids. CDR3 DNA, as far as it was read: TGTGCCAGCAGGGACGTACAGGCAGGAGGTCAGCCC. This translates into CASRDVQAGGQP. The whole CDR3 reads CASRDVQAGGQPQHF.

This clone appeared a few times. The read terminates 3 residues before the CDR3 end, so the remaining end is supplied by the germline J gene. The V and J genes are TRBV19 and TRBJ1-1; 7 bases are a match to TRBD1. Germline CDR1 and CDR2: LNHDA and SQIVND (reference sequence). J was trimmed by 4 bases and V by 4 bases; bases with no gene match: 9. This CDR3 has 15 residues. The sequenced CDR3 bases are TGTGCCAGTAGTACCCGACAGGGCGCGGGCACTGAA. The encoded protein is CASSTRQGAGTE. In full, the CDR3 reads CASSTRQGAGTEAFF.

As regards this clone: The observed sequence ends 3 residues before the CDR3 terminus, with the missing tail filled in from the germline J gene. The chain combines TRBV20-1 with TRBJ2-5; tentatively, D is TRBD1 (6 bases). V lost 3 bases, J lost 5 bases, and 19 bases lay in between. Germline CDR1 and CDR2: DFQATT and SNEGSKA (reference sequence). The CDR3 has 15 residues. The CDR3 DNA, read in part, is TGCAGTGCTAGTTATCCAACAGGGTCCAGGGAGACC. This sequence encodes CSASYPTGSRET. The complete CDR3 protein is CSASYPTGSRETQYF.

Remarks on this clone: From the germline J gene comes the end of the CDR3, since the read stops 3 residues before it. The rearrangement uses TRBV7-2 and TRBJ2-3; maybe TRBD1 (5 bases). This CDR3 has 15 amino acids. V lost 1 base, J lost 2 bases, and 10 bases lay in between. Germline lookup yields CDR1 SGHTA and CDR2 FQGNSA. CDR3 sequence: CASSLGRQITDTQYF. The CDR3 DNA, read in part, is TGTGCCAGCAGCTTAGGCCGACAGATCACAGATACG.

On this clone: Read coverage stops 3 residues before the CDR3 terminus; the germline J gene supplies the remainder. This chain joins TRBV7-9 and TRBJ2-2, with unresolved D. The CDR3 runs to 13 residues. Germline V lookup: CDR1 SEHNR, CDR2 FQNEAQ (reference sequence). V lost 6 bases, J lost 7 bases, and 12 bases lay in between. CDR3 region: CASRESGVGELFF. Incomplete CDR3 DNA: TGTGCCAGCAGGGAGTCGGGTGTCGGGGAG.

Comment on this clone: The read is 3 residues too short to cover the CDR3 end, so that end is filled in from the germline J gene. This sequence joins TRBV7-9 and TRBJ2-1, with 7 bases fitting TRBD2. CDR3 length equals 13 residues. Germline lookup yields CDR1 SEHNR and CDR2 FQNEAQ (reference sequence). J lost 4 bases, V lost 8 bases, and 5 bases had no gene match. The DNA read from the CDR3 is TGTGCCAGCTCCGGGGGGTCGTACAATGAG. Its translation is CASSGGSYNE. The entire CDR3 reads CASSGGSYNEQFF.

Comment on this clone: The read ends 3 residues shy of where the CDR3 ends; the end is completed using the germline J gene. The chain recombines TRBV30 with TRBJ2-6; TRBD2 is a possible D gene (5 bases). Trimming pared 4 bases from V and 5 bases from J, leaving 15 bases between. The CDR3 runs 15 residues. CDR1 and CDR2 from the germline V gene are GTSNPN and SVGIG (reference sequence). Incomplete CDR3 DNA: TGTGCCTGGACCGTCCCGAGGGTAAGGGCCAACGTC. Translation gives CAWTVPRVRANV. The whole CDR3 is CAWTVPRVRANVLTF.

Concerning this clone itself: From the germline J gene comes the end of the CDR3, since the read stops 3 residues before it. This sequence joins TRBV6-1 and TRBJ1-5; 8 bases line up with TRBD1. Trimming at V came to 2 bases and at J to 7 bases, leaving 7 bases not matched to a gene. Looked up from germline, CDR1 is MNHNS and CDR2 is SASEGT. The CDR3 length is 15 residues. The CDR3 spells CASSEIGTGGQPQHF. The covered CDR3 bases are TGTGCCAGCAGTGAAATTGGGACAGGAGGGCAGCCC.

This clone has more than one count but fewer than ten. Read data end 3 residues before the CDR3 end; the end is taken from the germline J gene. The chain carries TRBV18 and TRBJ1-1; D remains ambiguous. CDR3 length: 11 amino acids. Looked up from germline, CDR1 is KGHSH and CDR2 is LQKENI. Trimming pared 6 bases from V and 6 bases from J, leaving 8 bases between. The covered CDR3 bases are TGTGCCAGCTCTCCTTCCCCTGAA. Translated, it gives CASSPSPE. The CDR3 reads in full as CASSPSPEAFF.

Points on this clone: Read coverage stops 3 residues before the CDR3 terminus; the germline J gene supplies the remainder. The genes are TRBV6-1 and TRBJ2-1; tentatively, D is TRBD2 (6 bases). Per the germline V gene, CDR1 is MNHNS and CDR2 is SASEGT. The CDR3 loop spans 14 amino acids. Between the trimmed V and J ends, which lost 2 bases and 5 bases, there was a span of 10 bases. CDR3 loop: CASSERRVDNEQFF. CDR3 DNA (partial): TGTGCCAGCAGTGAAAGGAGGGTTGACAATGAG.